The 9 T cell receptor beta chains listed next were all sequenced from one sample in a study of cytomegalovirus exposure and HLA in healthy donors. Researchers ran the PCR with 60 Vbeta and 13 Jbeta primers. The assay was immunoSEQ multiplex PCR, and TCRdb's table has in-frame clones only and misses some. The table includes 95,000 to 110,000 clones, roughly 82% detected once. The specimen sequenced was PBMCs. The receptors come from a man under 40 in good health and CMV-seropositive.

The chain has TRBV7-9 and TRBJ2-5, with a tentative D call TRBD1 (5 bases). The CDR3 spans 13 residues. Trimming removed 9 bases at V and 4 bases at J, with 15 bases between. Germline V gives CDR1 SEHNR, CDR2 FQNEAQ (reference sequence). The CDR3 sequence is CASLGRAGETQYF. For the CDR3, the DNA is TGTGCCAGTCTCGGCAGGGCAGGAGAGACCCAGTACTTC.

The rearrangement uses TRBV6-4 and TRBJ2-2, with D unresolved. The CDR3 is made up of 15 amino acids. Between the trimmed V and J ends, which lost 2 bases and 2 bases, there was a span of 9 bases. Germline V gives CDR1 MRHNA, CDR2 SNTAGT. Here the CDR3 reads CASSDLGANTGELFF. The CDR3 DNA follows: TGTGCCAGCAGTGACCTGGGCGCTAACACCGGGGAGCTGTTTTTT.

The chain carries TRBV5-1 and TRBJ2-3; possible D gene TRBD2, 6 bases. Germline CDR1 and CDR2: SGHRS and YFSETQ. This CDR3 has 16 amino acids. Trimming removed 0 bases at V and 2 bases at J, with 13 bases between. The CDR3 region is CASSLGSAGYTDTQYF. In DNA, the CDR3 is TGCGCCAGCAGCTTGGGGTCGGCGGGGTACACAGATACGCAGTATTTT. Supplemented by reference TRBV5-1 and TRBJ2-3, the full variable domain reads KAGVTQTPRYLIKTRGQQVTLSCSPISGHRSVSWYQQTPGQGLQFLFEYFSETQRNKGNFPGRFSGRQFSNSRSEMNVSTLELGDSALYLCASSLGSAGYTDTQYFGPGTRLTVL.

This clone was seen only once. The rearrangement joins TRBV6-1 to TRBJ1-1; maybe TRBD1 (6 bases). The CDR3 consists of 13 residues. In germline, CDR1 is MNHNS, CDR2 SASEGT. V lost 6 bases and J lost 6, with 14 bases in between. The CDR3 protein is CASRLPGEPEAFF. In DNA, the CDR3 is TGTGCCAGCAGATTACCAGGGGAGCCTGAAGCTTTCTTT.

The chain carries TRBV19 and TRBJ2-7; 10 bases line up with TRBD2. The CDR3 runs 15 residues. The V and J ends lost 1 base and 4 bases, in that order; junction bases with no gene match: 4. From germline, CDR1 is LNHDA and CDR2 SQIVND (reference sequence). The CDR3 DNA reads TGTGCCAGTAGTATAGCGCCTAGCGGGGGTTACGAGCAGTACTTC. This encodes CASSIAPSGGYEQYF.

V gene TRBV9 combines with J gene TRBJ1-3; D is perhaps TRBD1 (6 bases). The CDR3 is 15 residues long. The V end was cut by 4 bases, the J end by 0 bases, with 11 bases between. Germline values: CDR1 SGDLS, CDR2 YYNGEE. CDR3 nucleotide sequence: TGTGCCAGCAGCTCCCAGGGGAGCTCTGGAAACACCATATATTTT. Its protein is CASSSQGSSGNTIYF.

The rearrangement uses TRBV7-9 and TRBJ1-1, with 7 bases identical to TRBD1. This CDR3 is built from 14 residues. Germline-derived CDR1 and CDR2 are SEHNR and FQNEAQ (reference sequence). J was trimmed by 1 base and V by 5 bases; bases with no gene match: 4. The CDR3 here is CASSEGQPNTEAFF. CDR3 sequence (DNA): TGTGCCAGCAGCGAGGGACAGCCGAACACTGAAGCTTTCTTT.

V and J are TRBV30 and TRBJ1-1; TRBD1 might be the D (6 bases). Per the germline V gene, CDR1 is GTSNPN and CDR2 is SVGIG (reference sequence). The CDR3 is 13 amino acids. Trimming cost V 2 bases and J 2 bases, with 9 bases left between them. The CDR3 spells CAWSRTVNTEAFF. The CDR3 DNA sequence: TGTGCCTGGAGTAGGACAGTCAACACTGAAGCTTTCTTT.

The chain couples TRBV7-2 to TRBJ2-7; 8 positions match TRBD2. V gave up 2 bases and J gave up 0 bases; unmatched junction bases: 6. CDR1 and CDR2 from the germline V gene are SGHTA and FQGNSA. The CDR3 is 16 residues long. In DNA form, the CDR3 reads TGTGCCAGCAGCTTACCGGGACTAGATTACTCCTACGAGCAGTACTTC. Residues: CASSLPGLDYSYEQYF.